The present T cell receptor (beta chain) was sequenced within a study of T cell responses to AZD1222 COVID-19 vaccine. Study conclusions and caveats: The donors showed a predominance of white British ancestry and of females, with possible underestimation of clonal diversity. A reported finding is that nearly half of spike-specific TCRs target unmutated variant regions. Spike-specific TCR depth and breadth grew after two AZD1222 doses.

Points on this clone: What it binds is unknown.

The repertoire was sequenced with immunoSEQ multiplex PCR; TCRdb's copy has only in-frame clones and lacks some. This sample has 90,000 to 120,000 clones, with roughly 86% found just once. V lost 7 bases and J lost 4, with 19 bases in between. This CDR3 has 16 amino acids. Germline lookup yields CDR1 LGHDT and CDR2 YNNKEL (reference sequence). Material: peripheral blood, obtained 28 days after the second dose of the MenACWY control vaccine. This TCR was recovered from an adult who received the MenACWY meningococcal vaccine as a control. This chain joins TRBV3-1 (or the pseudogene TRBV3-2) and TRBJ2-2; D may be TRBD2 (5 bases). The CDR3 DNA reads TGTGCCAGCAATCTCCGGACTCGGGCGACCACCGGGGAGCTGTTTTTT. Translation gives CASNLRTRATTGELFF.